This TCR beta chain was sequenced during a study of T cells in Graves' hyperthyroidism and ophthalmopathy. Germline V gene data show CDR1 as WNHNN and CDR2 as SYGVQD (reference sequence). V lost 6 bases to trimming and J lost 2 bases; unmatched junction nucleotides: 6. The CDR3 length is 15 residues. RNA transcripts yielded amplified TCR beta CDR3 regions. The TCR CDR3 first-round RT-PCR relied on the HTBI primer set. TCRdb recomputed calls from the multiplex PCR reads with MiXCR, one row per CDR3 protein. Among roughly 200,000 distinct CDR3 sequences listed, 17% were seen once. V usage is TRBV10-1 and J usage is TRBJ2-7; 11 nucleotides align to TRBD2. Sequenced: blood. This sequence originates from a woman aged 45-60 years with Graves' hyperthyroidism. Written as DNA, the CDR3 is TGCGCCAGCAGCAAGATAGCGGGAGGGCCCTACGAGCAGTACTTC. This gives the protein CASSKIAGGPYEQYF.